This T cell receptor beta chain stems from a study of blood T cell repertoires in COVID-19. Whole-study context: COVID-19 samples collected from the United States, Italy and Spain covered acute and convalescent phases. The cDNA or gDNA used as material had been derived from T cells, B-cell-depleted T cells, or PBMCs.

Per the original methods: Amplified reference gene primers provided the basis for estimating nucleated cell counts. Sequencing used immunoSEQ multiplex PCR; TCRdb keeps in-frame clones, though not all of them. V and J calls and clone size come straight from that table; D and trimming were deduced from the DNA. The repertoire includes approximately 92,000 clones, more than 75% of them detected once, and approximately 20% sits in the top ten. The CDR3 runs 16 residues. Sequenced sample: peripheral blood. The TCR sequence derives from an elderly man with acute or convalescent COVID-19. V and J are TRBV21-1 and TRBJ2-7; the DNA was not compared with TRBD2, the D call given in the table. TRBV21-1 is labeled a pseudogene. CDR3: CASSKWTGLASYEQYF. The CDR3 DNA reads TGTGCCAGCAGCAAATGGACGGGACTGGCCTCCTACGAGCAGTACTTC.